This section outlines one T cell receptor (beta chain) sequence together with its context. This clonotype was picked up many times. There is no known antigen for this receptor. Base qualities are not recorded, but no much larger clone differs from it by a single base. This record belongs to a study of naive and memory T cell subsets (dated by TCRdb to the late 2010s). About the study as a whole: In the figure summarizing the skin biopsy and whole blood samples, roughly 10 blood donors, 7 tuberculin skin test biopsies and 3 saline control biopsies were reported. Usually PCR2 was run as a SYBR Green qPCR and stopped at a set threshold, although low-input samples could use end-point PCR (roughly 6 cycles) instead. Overall study results and their limits: The RNA-based method was acknowledged to be potentially sensitive to changes in TCR transcripts with T cell activation and differentiation.

Using 3' ligation of a UMI-containing oligonucleotide to TCR cDNA, the study laid out a robust and sensitive protocol to amplify, sequence and analyze TCRs. For whole blood analysis, 2.5 ml of peripheral blood was collected from healthy adult volunteers into Tempus tubes, and RNA was extracted following the manufacturer's instructions. Total RNA was used without cell sorting and was treated with RQ1 DNase before reverse transcription, with a target input of roughly 1 to 1000 ng. To check how robust the pipeline was in samples where T cells make up a minority population, libraries were built from skin biopsies and whole blood. Its CDR3 holds 17 amino acids, cysteine through phenylalanine. Only the CDR3 portion is preserved as DNA: 51 bases, with reading frame beginning at the first base. Based on the germline V gene (reference sequence), the CDR1 and CDR2 sequences are DFQATT and SNEGSKA. V is pared back by 1 base and J by 1 base, with 17 bases lying between the germline termini.

The library relied on 5' RACE. Four rounds of PCR, run with the SP2 primer together with nested alpha and beta constant region primers, were used to amplify the ligated cDNA. For the blood and skin samples, reverse transcription of TCR RNA was done with SuperScript IV along with alpha and beta constant region primers. Using T4 RNA ligase 1, an oligonucleotide carrying both the Illumina SP2 primer and a UMI was ligated onto the 3' end of the cDNA. The 12-nucleotide UMI consisted of two random hexamers with an eight-base spacer between the hexamers to prevent hairpin formation. From the second PCR onward, TCR alpha and beta chain libraries were processed separately and dual indexed for multiplexing. After pooling, the indexed libraries were analyzed by capillary electrophoresis and sequenced on either an Illumina MiSeq or NextSeq. To boost base diversity and improve cluster recognition, PhiX DNA at about 5-7.5% was spiked into the libraries. As for how the authors treated the data: Demultiplexor pulled UMIs out of read 2, joined the UMIs with the TCR sequence from read 1, and separated reads according to sample indices. Decombinator identified V and J genes and V-J junctions, assigning each TCR a five-part identifier including V and J deletions. Collapsinator used UMIs to correct sequencing errors and PCR amplification heterogeneity, yielding UMI-based abundance per TCR. CDR3Translator turned identifiers into nucleotide sequence, translated that sequence into amino acids, and pulled out CDR3 regions based on terminal motifs. Error-corrected alpha and beta TCR counts from blood and skin were compared after normalization to input RNA amount. TCRdb applied fastp at Q25 and MiXCR to the public reads, then kept only in-frame beta chains. Every distinct CDR3 protein forms one entry, paired with its most common genes and DNA. Here the V and J calls rest on TCRdb's processing, not on the authors' analysis. Across this sample there are over 45,000 distinct CDR3 sequences, with 7.6% seen only once. The top ten hold 9.8% of the sample.

This receptor was obtained from a female donor in good health. The chain uses TRBV20-1 and TRBJ1-5; the D gene is unclear. The CDR3 region has the sequence CSARVSAGLLSNQPQHF. At the DNA level, the sequence is TGCAGTGCTAGAGTCTCGGCAGGACTCCTCAGCAATCAGCCCCAGCATTTT.